This TCR beta chain was sequenced for a study of Ad26.COV2.S vaccination and SARS-CoV-2 variants. Overall study findings and caveats: While placebo recipients had lower spike-specific TCR breadth, vaccine recipients had more. Responses of spike-specific T cells (both CD8+ and CD4+) reportedly showed substantial breadth after vaccination. Possibly, TCR breadth and depth analyses underestimated total T cell responses.

CDR3 length equals 14 residues. Germline lookup yields CDR1 LGHNA and CDR2 YNFKEQ. Trimming stripped 1 base from V and 6 bases from J, with 12 bases between. Treatment defined: around 19 received Ad26.COV2.S at low or high dose, single or two shots; roughly five received placebo; per-sample allocation not given. Vaccine and placebo recipients were sampled on day 63 after the first injection. Profiled with immunoSEQ multiplex PCR; TCRdb holds only in-frame clones, not every one. This table has roughly 680,000 clones, 89% appearing once. For this clone: Its antigen is not known.

The TCR was taken from a person aged 18-60 years who received the Ad26.COV2.S COVID-19 vaccine or a placebo. The genes are TRBV4-2 and TRBJ1-2; D gene unclear. The sample in question was peripheral blood, obtained in a trial of Ad26.COV2.S vaccine versus placebo. In DNA form, the CDR3 reads TGTGCCAGCAGCCAAGTTTTCGATATCGATGGCTACACCTTC. This translates into CASSQVFDIDGYTF.